This is a list of T cell receptor beta chains from one sample in a study of cytomegalovirus exposure and HLA in healthy donors. Sequencing was performed with immunoSEQ multiplex PCR; in TCRdb, only in-frame clones are kept and a portion is missing. The sample yields some 140,000 clones, around 84% seen once. The material sequenced was PBMCs. These receptors were collected from a middle-aged woman in good health and CMV-seropositive. CDR3s leave out the opening cysteine and the closing phenylalanine or tryptophan. The order of the fields is CDR3 protein, clone size, V gene. Part of the rows lack a size; the others show once, few, many or a class for expanded clones.

cdr3_aa: ASSPKRLKFYEQY
clone_size: .
v_call: TRBV10-2

cdr3_aa: AIDRYYGYT
clone_size: .
v_call: TRBV6-1

cdr3_aa: ASSMALAQETQY
clone_size: .
v_call: TRBV19

cdr3_aa: ASGGRSLGNEQF
clone_size: .
v_call: TRBV6-1

cdr3_aa: ASSLIGQLGETQY
clone_size: .
v_call: TRBV7-9

cdr3_aa: ASSAGGGYEQY
clone_size: .
v_call: TRBV2

cdr3_aa: ASTWGGHTEAF
clone_size: .
v_call: TRBV5-6

cdr3_aa: ASIEARGYEQY
clone_size: .
v_call: TRBV28

cdr3_aa: ASGLQGGGELF
clone_size: .
v_call: TRBV12-5

cdr3_aa: SVESRTPYNEQF
clone_size: .
v_call: TRBV29-1

cdr3_aa: ASSSSAYYEQY
clone_size: .
v_call: TRBV27

cdr3_aa: ASSAAGADYGYT
clone_size: .
v_call: TRBV6-1

cdr3_aa: ASTRLSGDNYGYT
clone_size: .
v_call: TRBV19

cdr3_aa: ASSTGTSGRQGGNEQF
clone_size: few
v_call: TRBV27

cdr3_aa: ASSERTGGTEAF
clone_size: .
v_call: TRBV2

cdr3_aa: ASSGQTNTGELF
clone_size: .
v_call: TRBV23-1

cdr3_aa: ASSIVASGSEQY
clone_size: .
v_call: TRBV19

cdr3_aa: ASTLASGSTDTQY
clone_size: few
v_call: TRBV7-9

cdr3_aa: ASSLDGTGGADYGYT
clone_size: .
v_call: TRBV5-1

cdr3_aa: ASSLRRTISYEQY
clone_size: .
v_call: TRBV5-6

cdr3_aa: ASSGDRGLPYEQY
clone_size: .
v_call: TRBV2

cdr3_aa: ASSLEREQQY
clone_size: once
v_call: TRBV7-9

cdr3_aa: ASSSRAGSEQY
clone_size: .
v_call: TRBV5-4

cdr3_aa: ASRAGSYEQY
clone_size: .
v_call: TRBV2

cdr3_aa: ASSYVGVGELF
clone_size: .
v_call: TRBV6-5

cdr3_aa: ASMPRGTDTQY
clone_size: .
v_call: TRBV10-2

cdr3_aa: ASSADLWREGQFWELF
clone_size: once
v_call: TRBV9

cdr3_aa: ASSGGQGAEFGELF
clone_size: .
v_call: TRBV28

cdr3_aa: ASRSTPTGNTEAF
clone_size: .
v_call: TRBV27

cdr3_aa: AISDVWTGGGEQY
clone_size: once
v_call: TRBV10-3

cdr3_aa: AIRPRTSGVVSYEQY
clone_size: .
v_call: TRBV10-3

cdr3_aa: AISGTGGGRTGELF
clone_size: .
v_call: TRBV10-3

cdr3_aa: ASSPGTAHSYEQY
clone_size: .
v_call: TRBV11-3

cdr3_aa: ASSLELSAGWSEQY
clone_size: .
v_call: TRBV5-6

cdr3_aa: ASSPSDRFNTEAF
clone_size: .
v_call: TRBV7-9